A single sample is the source of the 14 T cell receptor beta chains below, sequenced in a study of cytomegalovirus exposure and HLA in healthy donors. Amplification used 60 Vbeta primers and 13 Jbeta primers. Assay used: immunoSEQ multiplex PCR; TCRdb lists only in-frame clones, some missing. This sample yields tens of thousands of clones, of which roughly 69% are seen a single time; approximately 7% belongs to the top ten. The sequenced material came from PBMCs. These receptors all come from a woman in her forties or fifties in good health and CMV-seropositive.

The chain uses TRBV5-1 and TRBJ1-1; D may be TRBD1 (6 bases). V dropped 9 bases and J dropped 0 bases, with 18 bases sitting between them. The CDR3 runs to 15 residues. Germline loops: CDR1 SGHRS, CDR2 YFSETQ. This chain's CDR3 is CATSVTGLMNTEAFF. CDR3 DNA: TGCGCCACCTCAGTCACAGGGCTAATGAACACTGAAGCTTTCTTT.

The chain uses TRBV7-3 and TRBJ2-2; 11 bases map to TRBD2. V lost 4 bases, J lost 4 bases, and 2 bases stayed unmatched. Looked up from germline, CDR1 is SGHTA and CDR2 is FQGTGA. The CDR3 contains 15 residues. CDR3 sequence (DNA): TGTGCCAGCAGCTCCACTAGCGGGAGCACCGGGGAGCTGTTTTTT. It encodes CASSSTSGSTGELFF.

This clone was seen only a few times. The chain couples TRBV5-6 to TRBJ2-3; D is unclear. The V gene lost 0 bases and the J gene lost 3 bases, with 8 bases spanning the gap. Germline CDR1 SGHDT, CDR2 YYEEEE. The CDR3 sequence is 14 residues long. The CDR3 DNA follows: TGTGCCAGCAGCTTGGTTGACTTGACAGATACGCAGTATTTT. Its translation is CASSLVDLTDTQYF.

The chain is built from TRBV13 and TRBJ1-1; weak D call: TRBD1 (5 bases). The CDR3 length is 15 residues. Germline V gene data show CDR1 as PRHDT and CDR2 as FYEKMQ (reference sequence). Trimming took 5 bases from V and 5 from J, leaving 18 bases between them. The CDR3 region is CASSPRRGRRTEAFF. For the CDR3, the DNA is TGTGCCAGCAGCCCCCGACGGGGGAGGAGGACTGAAGCTTTCTTT.

The V and J genes are TRBV19 and TRBJ1-2; D is unresolved. Germline V gives CDR1 LNHDA, CDR2 SQIVND (reference sequence). This CDR3 is 16 amino acids long. V lost 6 bases and J 2 bases, leaving 19 bases between the germline ends. CDR3 DNA: TGTGCCAGTAGATACAATGAATTCAGGCTGAACTATGGCTACACCTTC. This codes for CASRYNEFRLNYGYTF.

This chain joins TRBV5-1 and TRBJ1-1, with 8 bases lining up with TRBD1. This CDR3 contains 15 residues. Trimming cost V 2 bases and J 5 bases; bases outside gene matches: 8. Germline CDR1 is SGHRS and CDR2 is YFSETQ. The CDR3 DNA is TGCGCCAGCAGCTTAATTCCGACAGGGGAGACTGAAGCTTTCTTT. Residues: CASSLIPTGETEAFF.

The chain combines TRBV4-1 with TRBJ2-5; unclear D gene. Trimming took off 2 bases at V and 5 bases at J, with 12 bases between the two ends. The CDR3 sequence is 14 residues long. Germline V gene sequence: CDR1 MGHRA, CDR2 YSYEKL. CDR3 in DNA: TGCGCCAGCAGCCAACTTGGAGCAGCCGAGACCCAGTACTTC. This sequence encodes CASSQLGAAETQYF.

The genes are TRBV6-1 and TRBJ2-5; unclear D gene. The germline V gene has CDR1 MNHNS and CDR2 SASEGT. There are 14 residues in the CDR3. V was pared by 7 bases and J by 2 bases, with 14 bases between. CDR3 sequence reads: CASTQNVVQETQYF. The CDR3 DNA sequence: TGTGCCAGCACGCAGAACGTTGTACAAGAGACCCAGTACTTC.

The rearrangement uses TRBV5-1 and TRBJ1-4, with D possibly matching TRBD1 (6 bases). Trimming stripped 5 bases from V and 8 bases from J, with 13 bases between. Per the germline V gene, CDR1 is SGHRS and CDR2 is YFSETQ. The CDR3 has 13 amino acids. CDR3 in amino acids: CASRMTGYEKLFF. CDR3 DNA: TGCGCCAGCAGAATGACAGGCTACGAAAAACTGTTTTTT.

This chain uses TRBV6-1 with TRBJ2-2, with 7 nucleotides matching TRBD1. The CDR3 covers 18 residues. Germline-derived CDR1 and CDR2 are MNHNS and SASEGT. V was pared by 1 base and J by 1 base, with 9 bases of the junction left unmatched. CDR3 region: CASSEGTGWVGNTGELFF. For the CDR3, the DNA is TGTGCCAGCAGTGAAGGGACAGGTTGGGTAGGGAACACCGGGGAGCTGTTTTTT.

This clone was seen once. The rearrangement uses TRBV4-2 and TRBJ1-1; D is unresolved. CDR1 LGHNA and CDR2 YNFKEQ come from the germline V gene. Trimming removed 4 bases from V and 0 bases from J, with 12 bases in between. The CDR3 covers 15 residues. The CDR3 sequence: CASSPTRALNTEAFF. The CDR3 DNA reads as TGTGCCAGCAGCCCCACTAGGGCATTGAACACTGAAGCTTTCTTT.

The gene calls are TRBV5-8 and TRBJ1-6; possible D gene TRBD1, 5 bases. Germline lookup yields CDR1 SGHTS and CDR2 YDEGEE. The CDR3 extends over 15 amino acids. The V end was cut by 4 bases, the J end by 9 bases, with 17 bases between. Here the CDR3 DNA reads TGTGCCAGCAGCCTCTTCGTGGGGGAGGGTTCACCCCTCCACTTT. It codes for CASSLFVGEGSPLHF. The whole variable domain, remainder taken from reference TRBV5-8 and TRBJ1-6, is EAGVTQSPTHLIKTRGQQATLRCSPISGHTSVYWYQQALGLGLQFLLWYDEGEERNRGNFPPRFSGRQFPNYSSELNVNALELEDSALYLCASSLFVGEGSPLHFGNGTRLTVT.

The chain uses TRBV11-3 and TRBJ2-3; no reliable D call. The germline V gene encodes CDR1 SGHNT and CDR2 YENEEA. This CDR3 contains 15 residues. V dropped 2 bases and J dropped 2 bases, with 11 bases sitting between them. The CDR3 protein is CASSLFPPPTDTQYF. CDR3 nucleotide sequence: TGTGCCAGCAGCTTATTCCCCCCTCCCACAGATACGCAGTATTTT.

The gene calls are TRBV6-5 and TRBJ2-2; D is unresolved. CDR1 is MNHEY and CDR2 is SVGAGI in the germline V gene. Trimming left V 0 bases short and J 7 bases short, with 12 bases between. This CDR3 has 15 residues. CDR3 in amino acids: CASSYSFLAVGELFF. In DNA form, the CDR3 reads TGTGCCAGCAGTTACTCCTTCTTGGCGGTCGGGGAGCTGTTTTTT.